Presented here are 2 T cell receptor beta chains from one specimen sequenced in a study of immune characterization of retroperitoneal liposarcoma. TCRdb used MiXCR to reprocess the PCR reads, holding one entry per CDR3 protein. The table lists 10,000 to 11,000 distinct CDR3 sequences, around 37% of them singletons, with roughly 23% in the top ten. Sample: tumor tissue. All receptors come from a male donor with retroperitoneal liposarcoma.

This clonotype has a handful of counts. The V gene is TRBV11-3, the J gene TRBJ2-1; 7 bases map to TRBD2. Germline-derived CDR1 and CDR2 are SGHNT and YENEEA. This CDR3 has 16 amino acids. V dropped 1 base and J dropped 8; count of bases not matched to a gene: 11. The CDR3 is CASSLAWGGSHDEQFF. The CDR3 region has the DNA TGTGCCAGCAGCTTAGCTTGGGGCGGGAGTCATGATGAGCAGTTCTTC.

The V gene is TRBV6-1, the J gene TRBJ2-3; D gene ambiguous. The J call may be in error: the DNA end matches TRBJ2-7 better. CDR3 length equals 14 residues. Germline-derived CDR1 and CDR2 are MNHNS and SASEGT. The CDR3 nucleotides are TGTGCCAGCAGTAGGTCAGGACGCAACAATGAGCAGTACTTC. As protein: CASSRSGRNNEQYF.